This T cell receptor (beta chain) was identified during a study of blood T cell repertoires in COVID-19. For the study at large: COVID-19 samples from acute and convalescent phases originated in the United States, Italy and Spain. Nucleic acid was either cDNA or gDNA, and it came from T cells, B-cell-depleted T cells, or PBMCs.

Germline loops: CDR1 LGHNA, CDR2 YSLEER. This CDR3 has 16 residues. J lost 9 bases, V lost 1 base, and 7 bases had no gene match. Authors' analysis steps: Amplification of reference gene primers provided the estimated nucleated cell counts. Sequenced by immunoSEQ multiplex PCR; TCRdb stores in-frame clones only, minus some. V and J calls and clone size come straight from that table; D and trimming were deduced from the DNA. This table has about 240,000 clones, around 82% appearing once. This sequence was found in a woman aged 70-85 years with acute or convalescent COVID-19. The chain recombines TRBV4-3 with TRBJ1-6, with 9 bases that match TRBD1. The sequencing sample was made of peripheral blood. For the CDR3, the DNA is TGCGCCAGCAGCCAAGGAATGGACAGGGGTAGTTCACCCCTCCACTTT. This translates into CASSQGMDRGSSPLHF.